The T cell receptor beta chain under discussion was sequenced for a study of graft-versus-host responses after intestinal transplantation. As for the study in general: As for transplant type, recipients had multivisceral, liver-intestinal, or isolated intestinal grafts. Uniformly, recipients were administered anti-thymocyte globulin induction with subsequent tacrolimus and steroids for three to four years.

This clone was seen once. Antigen specificity is unknown. Method: immunoSEQ multiplex PCR; TCRdb's copy keeps in-frame clones and lacks some. The data hold 84,000 or so clones, with roughly 80% observed a single time. General observations from the study: Detection of GvH clones occurred in recipient marrow, and some had their first appearance in ileum or blood.

This clonotype originated in a human donor who received an intestinal transplant. The input for sequencing was unstimulated CD4+ T cells sorted from spleen or lymph node cells, taken before intestinal transplant.

CDR3 DNA sequence: TGTGCCAGCTCACGTCTAGCGGGAGGAGGCCACAATGAGCAGTTCTTC. Translated, it gives CASSRLAGGGHNEQFF. V gene TRBV18 combines with J gene TRBJ2-1, with 11 nucleotides matching TRBD2. The CDR3 length is 16 residues. Looked up from germline, CDR1 is KGHSH and CDR2 is LQKENI. Trimming at V came to 4 bases and at J to 5 bases, leaving 7 bases not matched to a gene.